The 10 T cell receptor beta chains given below trace back to one sample, sequenced in a study of T cell responses to AZD1222 COVID-19 vaccine. Sequenced by immunoSEQ multiplex PCR; TCRdb stores in-frame clones only, minus some. Found here are about 130,000 clones, 89% of them singletons; the top ten hold 5% to 7.5%. Specimen: peripheral blood, collected on day 0 of AZD1222 vaccination. These receptor sequences come from an adult in good health.

The chain combines TRBV6-5 with TRBJ1-5; D is perhaps TRBD1 (6 bases). Deletions cut 6 bases from V and 3 bases from J, with 12 bases between. The CDR3 loop spans 14 amino acids. The germline CDR1 and CDR2 sequences are MNHEY and SVGAGI. CDR3 amino acids: CASRGGGYNQPQHF. CDR3 coding DNA: TGTGCCAGCAGGGGGGGCGGCTACAATCAGCCCCAGCATTTT.

The rearrangement joins TRBV4-1 to TRBJ1-1; D gene unclear. CDR1 and CDR2 from the germline V gene are MGHRA and YSYEKL. Deletions cut 0 bases from V and 1 base from J, with 3 bases between. The CDR3 consists of 13 residues. The chain's CDR3 is CASSQDWNTEAFF. CDR3 nucleotide sequence: TGCGCCAGCAGCCAAGATTGGAACACTGAAGCTTTCTTT.

The V gene is TRBV30, the J gene TRBJ1-1; D unclear. The CDR3 totals 11 residues. Looked up from germline, CDR1 is GTSNPN and CDR2 is SVGIG (reference sequence). Trimming left V 2 bases short and J 7 bases short, with 8 bases between. The CDR3 is CAWSPLIEAFF. The CDR3 bases are TGTGCCTGGAGTCCCCTAATTGAAGCTTTCTTT.

The chain links TRBV29-1 to TRBJ1-1; D remains unclear. The V end was cut by 5 bases, the J end by 0 bases, with 16 bases between. CDR3 length: 15 residues. Germline values: CDR1 SQVTM, CDR2 ANQGSEA. The CDR3 protein is CSVMVGPFLNTEAFF. The CDR3 DNA follows: TGCAGCGTTATGGTAGGGCCTTTTCTGAACACTGAAGCTTTCTTT.

The chain couples TRBV5-1 to TRBJ2-7; the D gene could be TRBD1 or TRBD2 (6 bases each). This CDR3 spans 12 amino acids. With 2 bases removed from V and 6 bases from J, the gap between germline ends came to 9 bases. Germline CDR1 SGHRS, CDR2 YFSETQ. The CDR3 DNA follows: TGCGCCAGCAGCTTTGAGGGGGGCGAGCAGTACTTC. It yields the protein CASSFEGGEQYF.

The gene calls are TRBV7-3 and TRBJ2-2; 9 bases are shared with TRBD2. The CDR3 has 17 amino acids. In germline, CDR1 is SGHTA, CDR2 FQGTGA. J gave up 4 bases and V 6 bases, and 12 bases lay outside the gene matches. The CDR3 spells CASRLFSGGDSTGELFF. The CDR3 nucleotides read TGTGCCAGCAGGCTATTTAGCGGGGGAGATTCCACCGGGGAGCTGTTTTTT.

This clone was seen a single time. The rearrangement joins TRBV25-1 to TRBJ2-5, with unresolved D. In germline, CDR1 is MGHDK, CDR2 SYGVNS. The CDR3 is 13 amino acids. Between the trimmed V and J ends, which lost 3 bases and 4 bases, there was a span of 9 bases. The CDR3 bases are TGTGCCAGCAGTGAGCGGTCCGGAGAGACCCAGTACTTC. Translated, it gives CASSERSGETQYF.

In its sample, this clone was seen once. The chain links TRBV13 to TRBJ2-3; D remains ambiguous. This CDR3 has 11 amino acids. The V end lost 5 bases, the J end lost 6 bases, and 6 bases lay between the germline ends. Germline V CDR1 and CDR2: PRHDT, FYEKMQ (reference sequence). DNA for the CDR3: TGTGCCAGCAGCACCGGGGATACGCAGTATTTT. Its protein is CASSTGDTQYF. The variable domain in full, completed from reference TRBV13 and TRBJ2-3, reads AAGVIQSPRHLIKEKRETATLKCYPIPRHDTVYWYQQGPGQDPQFLISFYEKMQSDKGSIPDRFSAQQFSDYHSELNMSSLELGDSALYFCASSTGDTQYFGPGTRLTVL.

The chain couples TRBV10-3 to TRBJ1-2; a possible D gene is TRBD1 (5 bases). Germline-derived CDR1 and CDR2 are ENHRY and SYGVKD. The CDR3 has 15 amino acids. Deletions cut 0 bases from V and 4 bases from J, with 12 bases between. The CDR3 loop is CAISESRLQGYGYTF. The CDR3 bases are TGTGCCATCAGTGAGTCGAGGTTGCAGGGCTATGGCTACACCTTC.

CDR3 nucleotides: TGTGCCAGCTCCCCATTTAACTATGGCTACACCTTC. It encodes CASSPFNYGYTF. This chain connects TRBV2 to TRBJ1-2; D unclear. The CDR3 is 12 residues long. The germline V and J ends were trimmed by 8 bases and 1 base, with 8 bases remaining between them. Germline CDR1 SNHLY, CDR2 FYNNEI.